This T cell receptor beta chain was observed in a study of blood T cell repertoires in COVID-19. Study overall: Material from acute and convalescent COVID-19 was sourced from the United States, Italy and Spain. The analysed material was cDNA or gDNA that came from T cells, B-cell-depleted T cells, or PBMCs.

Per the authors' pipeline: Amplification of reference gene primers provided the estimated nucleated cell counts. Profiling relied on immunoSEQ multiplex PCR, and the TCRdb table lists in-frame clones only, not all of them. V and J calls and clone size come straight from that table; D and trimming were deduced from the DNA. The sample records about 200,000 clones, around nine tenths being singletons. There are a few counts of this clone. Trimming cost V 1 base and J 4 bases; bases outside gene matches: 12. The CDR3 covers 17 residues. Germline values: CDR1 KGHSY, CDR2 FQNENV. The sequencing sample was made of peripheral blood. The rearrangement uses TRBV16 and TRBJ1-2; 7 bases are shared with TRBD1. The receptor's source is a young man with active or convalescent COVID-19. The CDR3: CASSQYGRQGGGYGYTF. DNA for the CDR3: TGTGCCAGCAGCCAATACGGACGACAGGGCGGCGGCTATGGCTACACCTTC.